These T cell receptor beta chains were read from a single sample in a study of blood T cell repertoires in COVID-19. Libraries were prepared by immunoSEQ multiplex PCR; TCRdb keeps only in-frame clonotypes and omits some of them. The sample holds about 250,000 clones, approximately 84% seen once. The material sequenced was peripheral blood. The receptor source for this set is a man in his fifties with acute or convalescent COVID-19. Both conserved end residues are part of each CDR3. A D gene is named only where the DNA matches it firmly.

>.|TRBV12-1|TRBJ1-1
TGTGCCAGCAGCTCCGGGACAGGGGGCGGTGGCACTGAAGCTTTCTTT
CASSSGTGGGGTEAFF
>TRBD1|TRBV6-5|TRBJ1-2
TGTGCCAGCAGTTACCGAAGGACAGGGGGTTTGGATGGCTACACCTTC
CASSYRRTGGLDGYTF
>.|TRBV28|TRBJ1-2
TGTGCCAGCAACACACAGGCGACCTATGGCTACACCTTC
CASNTQATYGYTF
>.|TRBV7-9|TRBJ1-2
TGTGCCAGCAGCTTACTGGGGGCCCCTCTCTATGGCTACACCTTC
CASSLLGAPLYGYTF
>TRBD1|TRBV3-1/TRBV3-2|TRBJ2-3
TGTGCCAGCAGCCAAGAAAGGACAGGGAGGCAGTATTTT
CASSQERTGRQYF
>TRBD1|TRBV18|TRBJ2-7
TGTGCCAGCTCAGTTACAGGGGAGCCCTCCTACGAGCAGTACTTC
CASSVTGEPSYEQYF
>TRBD2|TRBV11-2|TRBJ2-2
TGTGCCAGCAGCTACCGGGAGCCTAGCGGGGAATCGAAGGGGGAGCTGTTTTTT
CASSYREPSGESKGELFF
>TRBD1|TRBV7-9|TRBJ2-5
TGTGCCAGCAGCTTGAGGACAGGGGCCATGGAGACCCAGTACTTC
CASSLRTGAMETQYF
>.|TRBV28|TRBJ2-7
TGTGCCAGCAGTCCACAGGGACGGCGAGCCTACGAGCAGTACTTC
CASSPQGRRAYEQYF
>TRBD1|TRBV9|TRBJ1-1
TGTGCCAGCAGCGTAGAGGGGACAGGGGGAAACACTGAAGCTTTCTTT
CASSVEGTGGNTEAFF
>.|TRBV6-1|TRBJ1-5
TGTGCCAGCAGTGAACACGGACGCCCGATGGGGGGTCAGCCCCAGCATTTT
CASSEHGRPMGGQPQHF
>TRBD1|TRBV4-1|TRBJ1-4
TGCGCCAGCAGCCAGTCAGGGGGGTATAATGAAAAACTGTTTTTT
CASSQSGGYNEKLFF